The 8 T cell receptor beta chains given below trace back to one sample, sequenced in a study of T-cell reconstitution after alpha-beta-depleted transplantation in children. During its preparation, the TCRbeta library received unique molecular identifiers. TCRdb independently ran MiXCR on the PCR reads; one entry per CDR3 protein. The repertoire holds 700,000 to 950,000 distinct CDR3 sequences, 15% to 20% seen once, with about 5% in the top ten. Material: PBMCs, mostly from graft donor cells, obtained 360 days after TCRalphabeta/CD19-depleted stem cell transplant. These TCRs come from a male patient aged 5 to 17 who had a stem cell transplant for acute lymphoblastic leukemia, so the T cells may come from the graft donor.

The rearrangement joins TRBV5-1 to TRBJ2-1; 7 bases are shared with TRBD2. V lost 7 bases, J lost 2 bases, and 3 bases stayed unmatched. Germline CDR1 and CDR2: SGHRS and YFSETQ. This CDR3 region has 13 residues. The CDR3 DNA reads TGCGCCAGCGGGAGCGGGGCCTACAATGAGCAGTTCTTC. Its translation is CASGSGAYNEQFF.

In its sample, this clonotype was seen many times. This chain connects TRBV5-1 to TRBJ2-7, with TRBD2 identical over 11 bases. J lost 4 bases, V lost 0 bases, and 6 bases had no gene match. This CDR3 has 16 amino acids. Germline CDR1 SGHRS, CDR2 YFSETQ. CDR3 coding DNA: TGCGCCAGCAGCTTGGATACTAGCGGGAGTTCTTACGAGCAGTACTTC. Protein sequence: CASSLDTSGSSYEQYF.

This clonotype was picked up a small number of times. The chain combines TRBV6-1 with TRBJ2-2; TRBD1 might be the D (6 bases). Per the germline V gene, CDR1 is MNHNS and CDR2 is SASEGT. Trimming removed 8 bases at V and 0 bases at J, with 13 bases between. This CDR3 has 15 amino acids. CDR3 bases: TGTGCCAGCCCCCGGGACACCACGAACACCGGGGAGCTGTTTTTT. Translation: CASPRDTTNTGELFF.

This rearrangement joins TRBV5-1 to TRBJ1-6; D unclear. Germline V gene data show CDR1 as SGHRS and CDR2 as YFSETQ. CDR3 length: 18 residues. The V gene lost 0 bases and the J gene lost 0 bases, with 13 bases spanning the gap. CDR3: CASSLERVESSYNSPLHF. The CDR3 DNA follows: TGCGCCAGCAGCTTGGAGCGGGTCGAGAGCTCCTATAATTCACCCCTCCACTTT.

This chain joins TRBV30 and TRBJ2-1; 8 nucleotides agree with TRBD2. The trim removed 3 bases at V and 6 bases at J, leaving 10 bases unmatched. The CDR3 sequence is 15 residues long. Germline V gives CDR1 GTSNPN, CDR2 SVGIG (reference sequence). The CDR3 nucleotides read TGTGCCTGGAGCCTGTCCGCGGGAGGACCCAATGAGCAGTTCTTC. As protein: CAWSLSAGGPNEQFF.

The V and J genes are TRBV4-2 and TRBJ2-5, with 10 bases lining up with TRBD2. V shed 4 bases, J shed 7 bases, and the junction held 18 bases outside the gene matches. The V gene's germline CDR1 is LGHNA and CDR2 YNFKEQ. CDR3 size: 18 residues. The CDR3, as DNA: TGTGCCAGCAGCCCACCGGGACTAGCGCTTCGAGCCGGGGGGACCCAGTACTTC. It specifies CASSPPGLALRAGGTQYF.

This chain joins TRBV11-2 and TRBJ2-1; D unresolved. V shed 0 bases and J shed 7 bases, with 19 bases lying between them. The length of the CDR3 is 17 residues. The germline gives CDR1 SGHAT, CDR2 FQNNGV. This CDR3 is CASSLDNKRGSRNEQFF. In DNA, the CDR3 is TGTGCCAGCAGCTTAGATAATAAAAGAGGAAGCCGGAATGAGCAGTTCTTC. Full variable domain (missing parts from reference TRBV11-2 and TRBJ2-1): EAGVAQSPRYKIIEKRQSVAFWCNPISGHATLYWYQQILGQGPKLLIQFQNNGVVDDSQLPKDRFSAERLKGVDSTLKIQPAKLEDSAVYLCASSLDNKRGSRNEQFFGPGTRLTVL.

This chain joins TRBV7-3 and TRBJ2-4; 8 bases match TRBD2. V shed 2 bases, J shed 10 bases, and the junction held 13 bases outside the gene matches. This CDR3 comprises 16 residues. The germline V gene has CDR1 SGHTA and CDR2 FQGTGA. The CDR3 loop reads CASSLGVSGSQGIQYF. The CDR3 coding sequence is TGTGCCAGCAGCTTAGGAGTGAGCGGGAGTCAGGGTATTCAGTACTTC.